Detailed here is one T cell receptor beta chain. The sample comes from a study of response to subunit inactivated influenza vaccine. The CDR3 has 15 residues. The V and J ends lost 1 base and 4 bases respectively, with 13 bases between them. From germline, CDR1 is SGHTA and CDR2 FQGNSA. TCRdb ran MiXCR on the RT-PCR reads and lists one entry per CDR3 protein. The sample has about 540,000 distinct CDR3 sequences; approximately 24% are singletons. This same sample was also part of a study on T cells expressing NK-cell markers. From that second work: Generation of TCR beta cDNA was performed by 5'RACE template switching incorporating UMIs.

The sequence was collected from a man aged 50-59 years who received an inactivated influenza vaccine. The material sequenced was CD4+ T cells sorted from PBMCs, taken about 12 days after vaccination. The V gene is TRBV7-2, the J gene TRBJ1-2; TRBD1 is a possible D gene (5 bases). The chain's CDR3 is CASSLGGAGTYGYTF. For the CDR3, the DNA is TGTGCCAGCAGCTTAGGTGGGGCAGGGACCTATGGCTACACCTTC. Based on the CDR3 plus reference TRBV7-2 and TRBJ1-2, the full variable domain is GAGVSQSPSNKVTEKGKDVELRCDPISGHTALYWYRQSLGQGLEFLIYFQGNSAPDKSGLPSDRFSAERTGGSVSTLTIQRTQQEDSAVYLCASSLGGAGTYGYTFGSGTRLTVV.